This record covers a single T cell receptor beta chain. The data belong to a study of blood T cells in healthy people across ages. A second PCR, run for roughly 7 to 12 cycles, used a sample-barcoded 5' primer plus a J-beta primer mix. MiXCR was run by TCRdb on the 5' RACE reads, yielding one entry per CDR3 protein. The sample has about 770,000 distinct CDR3 sequences; around 42% are singletons. The sequence came from a man in his 60s in good health. The sequenced material came from blood.

The CDR3 DNA reads TGTGCCAGCAGCCTTGGACAGGTAAAAACTGAAGCTTTCTTT. Its translation: CASSLGQVKTEAFF. This rearrangement joins TRBV7-2 to TRBJ1-1; 7 bases agree with TRBD1. CDR1 and CDR2 from the germline V gene are SGHTA and FQGNSA. V lost 5 bases, J lost 5 bases, and 8 bases stayed unmatched. The length of the CDR3 is 14 residues.